The 5 T cell receptor beta chains in this list originate from one sample, sequenced in a study of breast tumors, draining lymph nodes, adjacent tissues (dated by TCRdb to 2016 to 2017). The axillary draining lymph nodes of breast cancer patients were the source of the lymph node samples. The library was obtained by multiplex PCR. The run used an Illumina HiSeq 2000. The public reads were reprocessed in TCRdb via fastp at Q25 and MiXCR, keeping in-frame beta chains. For every CDR3 protein sequence, its rows merge into one entry that carries the most common genes and DNA. This sample holds approximately 100,000 distinct CDR3 sequences; around 20% were observed only once. Around 1.2% of the sample lies in the top ten. Input material: axillary lymph node tissue. The receptors stem from a female donor with breast cancer. Some clones in this sample may be carry-over from other donors' samples.

Turning to this clonotype: This sequence may be a read error, since a much larger clone differs from it by one base. The chain uses TRBV5-1 and TRBJ2-3; 9 bases align to TRBD2. The V gene end was trimmed by 2 bases and the J gene end by 8 bases; junction bases not matched to a gene: 12. Germline assignment: CDR1 SGHRS and CDR2 YFSETQ. The CDR3 length is 16 residues. The chain's CDR3 is CASSFTSSGVQGTQYF. The DNA of the CDR3 is TGCGCCAGCAGCTTCACTTCTAGCGGGGTTCAAGGTACGCAGTATTTT.

Note on this clonotype: A much larger clone differs from this one at a single base, so this may be a read error. This chain uses TRBV6-5 with TRBJ1-5, with D uncertain. Per the germline V gene, CDR1 is MNHEY and CDR2 is SVGAGI. The CDR3 length is 15 residues. The CDR3 region is CASSSDGYSDQPQHF. CDR3 sequence (DNA): TGTGCCAGCAGCAGCGACGGGTATAGCGATCAGCCCCAGCATTTT.

In this sample, this clonotype turned up a few times. V usage is TRBV29-1 and J usage is TRBJ1-5; D gene ambiguous. The CDR3 length is 13 residues. Trimming left V 4 bases short and J 0 bases short, with 7 bases between. From germline, CDR1 is SQVTM and CDR2 ANQGSEA. CDR3 sequence (DNA): TGCAGCGTTGGTTTAAATAGCAATCAGCCCCAGCATTTT. Translated, it gives CSVGLNSNQPQHF.

The sample holds many counts of this clonotype. The gene calls are TRBV20-1 and TRBJ2-1; D is possibly TRBD1 (6 bases). The V and J ends lost 4 bases and 1 base respectively, with 11 bases between them. This CDR3 comprises 14 residues. The germline gives CDR1 DFQATT, CDR2 SNEGSKA (reference sequence). Written as DNA, the CDR3 is TGCAGTGCTACCGACAGGCGGTCCTACAATGAGCAGTTCTTC. This translates into CSATDRRSYNEQFF.

This clonotype came up a few times. This sequence joins TRBV27 and TRBJ2-5; tentative D call: TRBD1 (5 bases). V dropped 2 bases and J dropped 5 bases, with 15 bases sitting between them. The CDR3 is made up of 15 amino acids. The germline V gene encodes CDR1 MNHEY and CDR2 SMNVEV (reference sequence). The CDR3 DNA sequence: TGTGCCAGCAGTTTAGGGGCGGACCTTAGGGAGACCCAGTACTTC. It specifies CASSLGADLRETQYF.